This TCR beta chain originates from a study of long-term antiretroviral therapy in people with HIV. Study information: Specimens dating back about a decade before the 2015 immediate-ART recommendation are the oldest included.

This clone came up once. No antigen is known for it. Every HIV-positive participant received treatment in the United States. The CDR3 runs 13 residues. Germline V gene data show CDR1 as SQVTM and CDR2 as ANQGSEA. The V end was cut by 4 bases, the J end by 3 bases, with 13 bases between. Study findings and constraints: Information on adherence to ART, viral resistance or therapy changes was unavailable.

With survey level as its setting, the immunoSEQ assay was v3.0. Clones were sequenced by immunoSEQ multiplex PCR, and TCRdb holds only the in-frame ones, with some missing. The sample consists of around 32,000 clones, around 90% of them appearing once. The gene calls are TRBV29-1 and TRBJ2-7; the D is unclear. The input for sequencing was unsorted PBMCs, taken 3.2 years before starting antiretroviral therapy. The sequence was collected from a middle-aged man with HIV. CDR3 amino acids: CSVGVGFGYEQYF. The CDR3 DNA reads as TGCAGCGTTGGAGTGGGTTTCGGCTACGAGCAGTACTTC.